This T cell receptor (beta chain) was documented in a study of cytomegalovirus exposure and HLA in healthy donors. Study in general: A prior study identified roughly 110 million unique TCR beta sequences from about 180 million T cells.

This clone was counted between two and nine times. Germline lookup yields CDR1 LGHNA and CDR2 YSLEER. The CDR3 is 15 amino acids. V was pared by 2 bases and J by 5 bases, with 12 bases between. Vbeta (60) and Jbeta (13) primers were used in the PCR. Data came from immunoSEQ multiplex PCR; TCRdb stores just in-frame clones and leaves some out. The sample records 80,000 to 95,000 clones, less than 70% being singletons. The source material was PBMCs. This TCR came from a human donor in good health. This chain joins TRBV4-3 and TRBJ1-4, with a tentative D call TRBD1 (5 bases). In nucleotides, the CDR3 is TGCGCCAGCAGCCAAAACAGGATACTAAATGAAAAACTGTTTTTT. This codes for CASSQNRILNEKLFF.